Listed below are T cell receptor beta chains from one sample, sequenced in a study of cytomegalovirus exposure and HLA in healthy donors. Measured with immunoSEQ multiplex PCR; TCRdb has only the in-frame clones, and not every one. The sample gives roughly 130,000 clones, about 73% of which show up once; approximately 6% is in the top ten. The material sequenced was PBMCs. The receptors come from a woman between 50 and 59 years old in good health and CMV-seropositive. The CDR3 runs from the conserved cysteine through the conserved F or W. The D gene is left open where the match is weak. Part of the rows lack a size; the others show once, few, many or a class for expanded clones.

D	size	J	V	CDR3	DNA
TRBD2	once	TRBJ2-3	TRBV11-3	CASSQRDGTDTQYF	TGTGCCAGCAGCCAGCGGGATGGCACAGATACGCAGTATTTT
TRBD1	NA	TRBJ2-5	TRBV11-3	CASSLAPGTANQETQYF	TGTGCCAGCAGCTTAGCCCCCGGGACAGCTAACCAAGAGACCCAGTACTTC
NA	NA	TRBJ1-1	TRBV13	CASSSKNTEAFF	TGTGCCAGCAGCAGCAAGAACACTGAAGCTTTCTTT
NA	once	TRBJ1-6	TRBV7-6	CASSLAPGVGNSPLHF	TGTGCCAGCAGCTTAGCCCCAGGGGTGGGAAATTCACCCCTCCACTTT
TRBD1	NA	TRBJ2-1	TRBV9	CASSVFAGQGDSDEQFF	TGTGCCAGCAGCGTATTCGCGGGACAGGGGGATTCCGATGAGCAGTTCTTC
NA	few	TRBJ1-2	TRBV4-3	CASSQGHSPNYGYTF	TGCGCCAGCAGCCAAGGTCACAGCCCTAACTATGGCTACACCTTC
TRBD2	few	TRBJ2-1	TRBV10-3	CAISESMAGEYNEQFF	TGTGCCATCAGTGAGTCGATGGCGGGGGAGTACAATGAGCAGTTCTTC
TRBD2	NA	TRBJ2-5	TRBV5-8	CASSLSGGIGETQYF	TGTGCCAGCAGCTTAAGCGGGGGGATTGGAGAGACCCAGTACTTC
TRBD2	NA	TRBJ2-1	TRBV5-6	CASSVTSGANNEQFF	TGTGCCAGCAGCGTTACTAGCGGGGCGAACAATGAGCAGTTCTTC
NA	NA	TRBJ2-7	TRBV7-8	CASSSLGVGEQYF	TGTGCCAGCAGCTCTCTAGGGGTTGGCGAGCAGTACTTC
NA	NA	TRBJ2-3	TRBV21-1	CASSPQGRGDTQYF	TGTGCCAGCAGCCCTCAGGGGCGTGGAGATACGCAGTATTTT
NA	NA	TRBJ2-7	TRBV7-9	CSSSRREYEQYF	TGTTCCAGCAGCCGGCGGGAATACGAGCAGTACTTC
TRBD2	once	TRBJ2-5	TRBV5-1	CASSTGLAGGEETQYF	TGCGCCAGCAGCACGGGACTAGCGGGGGGAGAAGAGACCCAGTACTTC